This TCR beta chain was identified during a study of cytomegalovirus exposure and HLA in healthy donors. This clone showed up just a few times. This CDR3 has 14 residues. Germline loops: CDR1 MNHNS, CDR2 SASEGT. V lost 6 bases and J lost 6; bases outside the gene matches: 9. Vbeta (60) and Jbeta (13) primers were used in the PCR. Generated by immunoSEQ multiplex PCR, the TCRdb table keeps only in-frame clones and is missing some. Of around 110,000 clones listed, roughly three fifths are singletons. The TCR comes from a woman between 40 and 50 years old in good health and CMV-seropositive. The sequenced sample was PBMCs. The genes are TRBV6-1 and TRBJ2-3; 7 positions match TRBD2. The CDR3 here is CASRFAGAEDTQYF. CDR3 bases: TGTGCCAGCAGATTCGCGGGAGCGGAGGATACGCAGTATTTT.